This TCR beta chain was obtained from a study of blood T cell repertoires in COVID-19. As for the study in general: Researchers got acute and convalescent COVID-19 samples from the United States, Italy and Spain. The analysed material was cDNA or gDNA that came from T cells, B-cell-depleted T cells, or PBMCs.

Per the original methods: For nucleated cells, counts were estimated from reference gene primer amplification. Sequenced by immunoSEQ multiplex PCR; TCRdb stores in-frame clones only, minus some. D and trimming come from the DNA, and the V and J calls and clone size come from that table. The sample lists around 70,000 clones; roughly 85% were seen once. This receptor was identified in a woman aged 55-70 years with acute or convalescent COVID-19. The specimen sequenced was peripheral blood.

This CDR3 reads CASRFRAPQPQHF. CDR3 coding DNA: TGTGCAAGTCGCTTCAGGGCGCCTCAGCCCCAGCATTTT. The V and J genes are TRBV12-2 and TRBJ1-5; the table's D call, TRBD1, has no DNA check behind it. TRBV12-2 is a known pseudogene. The CDR3 has 13 residues.